Shown below are 10 T cell receptor beta chains from a single sample sequenced in a study of post-analysis software for immune sequencing data. General study results and limits: Among roughly five TRBV segments more frequent in patients than controls were TRBV5-6, TRBV5-1 and TRBV20-1.

No antigen has been identified for these receptors. Built from TCR beta cDNA, the libraries had unique molecular identifiers in them. From the PCR reads, TCRdb called clonotypes with MiXCR, one entry per CDR3 protein. The sample yields 650,000 to 850,000 distinct CDR3 sequences, 53% seen once. Material for sequencing was blood. These receptors were taken from a girl between 10 and 17 years old with multiple sclerosis.

The V and J genes are TRBV14 and TRBJ2-3; D not certain. From germline, CDR1 is SGHDN and CDR2 FVKESK. Trimming removed 1 base from V and 4 bases from J, with 12 bases in between. This CDR3 spans 15 amino acids. DNA for the CDR3: TGTGCCAGCAGCCAAGGAGTGTCGGCTGCAGATACGCAGTATTTT. This encodes CASSQGVSAADTQYF.

This clonotype was found once. The V call is TRBV5-1, the J call TRBJ2-3; 10 bases fit TRBD1. The CDR3 has 17 amino acids. Per the germline V gene, CDR1 is SGHRS and CDR2 is YFSETQ. The J segment lost 2 bases and the V segment lost 3 bases, leaving 9 bases of the junction unmatched. CDR3 in DNA: TGCGCCAGCAGCTCGAGGTGGGACAGGGGCAACACAGATACGCAGTATTTT. It yields the protein CASSSRWDRGNTDTQYF.

The genes are TRBV7-9 and TRBJ2-7; 10 positions match TRBD1. The CDR3 extends over 13 amino acids. From germline, CDR1 is SEHNR and CDR2 FQNEAQ (reference sequence). V was clipped by 7 bases and J by 5 bases; unmatched bases: 5. CDR3 loop: CASNGQGGNEQYF. The CDR3 DNA sequence: TGTGCCAGCAACGGACAGGGGGGGAACGAGCAGTACTTC.

This clonotype was seen ten or more times. The V call is TRBV12-3 or TRBV12-4, the J call TRBJ1-6, with D hard to call. V was clipped by 5 bases and J by 7 bases, with 15 bases between them. This CDR3 is built from 15 residues. In DNA, the CDR3 is TGTGCCAGCAGTCTCATGGAGGGCCGGAATTCACCCCTCCACTTT. Amino acids: CASSLMEGRNSPLHF.

This clonotype was observed a handful of times. The chain couples TRBV20-1 to TRBJ2-5; D tentatively reads TRBD1 or TRBD2 (5 bases each). The CDR3 runs 14 residues. The germline gives CDR1 DFQATT, CDR2 SNEGSKA (reference sequence). V lost 6 bases to trimming and J lost 2 bases, with 16 bases between them. CDR3 sequence: CSAQGAGYQETQYF. The CDR3 DNA follows: TGCAGTGCCCAAGGGGCGGGTTATCAAGAGACCCAGTACTTC.

The chain recombines TRBV29-1 with TRBJ2-3; D unclear. V was shortened by 5 bases and J by 0 bases, with 6 bases between the two germline ends. Per germline, CDR1 SQVTM and CDR2 ANQGSEA. The CDR3 is 12 residues long. The CDR3 DNA is TGCAGCGTTCGACTCAGCACAGATACGCAGTATTTT. Its translation is CSVRLSTDTQYF.

This clonotype was counted only a few times. The chain uses TRBV10-3 and TRBJ2-7, with TRBD2 matching 7 bases. The CDR3 has 15 amino acids. The germline CDR1 and CDR2 sequences are ENHRY and SYGVKD. The V segment lost 6 bases and the J segment 7 bases; nucleotides outside the gene matches: 15. In DNA form, the CDR3 reads TGTGCCATCAGGAGAGCCCCGGGCACGGGGGGAGAGCAGTACTTC. It is translated as CAIRRAPGTGGEQYF.

This clonotype was seen only a few times. The J gene is TRBJ2-7, the V gene TRBV29-1; tentative D call: TRBD1 (6 bases). This CDR3 comprises 14 residues. Germline V gene sequence: CDR1 SQVTM, CDR2 ANQGSEA. V lost 6 bases and J 3 bases, leaving 18 bases between the germline ends. CDR3 nucleotide sequence: TGCAGCGTCCGTAAGACAGGCCTTCGCTACGAGCAGTACTTC. Its protein product is CSVRKTGLRYEQYF.

As concerns this clonotype: The junction and the germline gene differ at one end; a read error may be behind it. This chain uses TRBV7-7 with TRBJ2-1; 10 bases match TRBD2. This CDR3 contains 17 residues. Per germline, CDR1 SSHAT and CDR2 FNYEAQ (reference sequence). As DNA, the CDR3 is TGTGCTAGCAGCCCTCGGAGCGGGAGGGGCACCTACAATGAGCAGTTCTTC. Translated, it gives CASSPRSGRGTYNEQFF. The full variable domain, rest sourced from reference TRBV7-7 and TRBJ2-1, is GAGVSQSPRYKVTKRGQDVTLRCDPISSHATLYWYQQALGQGPEFLTYFNYEAQPDKSGLPSDRFSAERPEGSISTLTIQRTEQRDSAMYRCASSPRSGRGTYNEQFFGPGTRLTVL.

The chain links TRBV20-1 to TRBJ2-7, with a weak D call TRBD2 (7 bases). The germline V and J ends were trimmed by 6 bases and 3 bases, with 15 bases remaining between them. Germline V gene data show CDR1 as DFQATT and CDR2 as SNEGSKA (reference sequence). CDR3 length: 13 amino acids. CDR3 nucleotides: TGCAGTGCAAGAAGAGGGGGGGGCTACGAGCAGTACTTC. Encoded protein: CSARRGGGYEQYF.